A single sample gave rise to the 5 T cell receptor beta chains below, sequenced in a study of shared clonotypes between healthy human individuals. Libraries were prepared by immunoSEQ multiplex PCR; TCRdb keeps only in-frame clonotypes and omits some of them. In the table there are 90,000 to 150,000 clones, around 68% of which are singletons. Sequencing was done on a sample of memory CD8+ T cells sorted from blood. Documented subset: CD45RO+ cells pooled with CCR7-negative TemRA cells. The receptors shown here come from a woman aged 30 to 39 in good health.

The chain employs TRBV2 and TRBJ2-7; D unclear. CDR1 is SNHLY, CDR2 FYNNEI, per germline. V shed 3 bases and J shed 0 bases, with 9 bases lying between them. The CDR3 totals 14 residues. For the CDR3, the DNA is TGTGCCAGCAGTGAGAACTCGCGCTCCTACGAGCAGTACTTC. As protein: CASSENSRSYEQYF.

The CDR3 nucleotides read TGTGCCAGCAGTTTCCGGGCGCCTTGGAGCGAGCAGTACTTC. Its translation: CASSFRAPWSEQYF. This sequence joins TRBV28 and TRBJ2-7; no definite D call. From germline, CDR1 is MDHEN and CDR2 SYDVKM. This CDR3 is built from 14 residues. Deletions cut 3 bases from V and 6 bases from J, with 15 bases between.

The V call is TRBV27, the J call TRBJ2-7; 13 bases map to TRBD2. V lost 5 bases to trimming and J lost 7 bases; unmatched junction nucleotides: 5. The CDR3 contains 14 residues. Looked up from germline, CDR1 is MNHEY and CDR2 is SMNVEV (reference sequence). CDR3 coding DNA: TGTGCCAGCAGTCTCGGGACTAGCGGGAATGAGCAGTACTTC. Amino acids: CASSLGTSGNEQYF.

In this sample, this clone turned up once. This rearrangement joins TRBV10-2 to TRBJ2-4; D is undetermined. The CDR3 consists of 16 residues. Germline assignment: CDR1 WSHSY and CDR2 SAAADI. V was trimmed by 0 bases and J by 0 bases, leaving 9 bases between them. Here the CDR3 DNA reads TGCGCCAGCAGTGAGTCAGATCTTCTAGCCAAAAACATTCAGTACTTC. As protein: CASSESDLLAKNIQYF.

The chain has TRBV18 and TRBJ2-7; 12 bases are a match to TRBD2. The germline CDR1 and CDR2 sequences are KGHSH and LQKENI. V lost 0 bases and J lost 1; bases outside the gene matches: 1. The CDR3 extends over 16 amino acids. The DNA of the CDR3 is TGTGCCAGCTCACCACCGACTAGCGGGAGTTCCTACGAGCAGTACTTC. Encoded protein: CASSPPTSGSSYEQYF.